Only one count was recorded for the clone carrying this T cell receptor beta chain. The sample originates from a study of control samples from healthy donors and cancer patients. The CDR3 runs to 17 residues. In germline, CDR1 is LNHNV, CDR2 YYDKDF (reference sequence). The J segment lost 9 bases and the V segment lost 2 bases, leaving 16 bases of the junction unmatched. The assay was immunoSEQ multiplex PCR, and TCRdb's table has in-frame clones only and misses some. The sample holds some 89,000 clones, over 65% seen once. Input material: blood. The chain couples TRBV15 to TRBJ2-1; TRBD2 matches 7 bases. This TCR was recovered from a woman aged 35 to 49 in good health. CDR3: CATSRPQGISGEGEQFF. CDR3 DNA: TGTGCCACCAGCAGACCCCAGGGCATAAGTGGGGAGGGTGAGCAGTTCTTC.